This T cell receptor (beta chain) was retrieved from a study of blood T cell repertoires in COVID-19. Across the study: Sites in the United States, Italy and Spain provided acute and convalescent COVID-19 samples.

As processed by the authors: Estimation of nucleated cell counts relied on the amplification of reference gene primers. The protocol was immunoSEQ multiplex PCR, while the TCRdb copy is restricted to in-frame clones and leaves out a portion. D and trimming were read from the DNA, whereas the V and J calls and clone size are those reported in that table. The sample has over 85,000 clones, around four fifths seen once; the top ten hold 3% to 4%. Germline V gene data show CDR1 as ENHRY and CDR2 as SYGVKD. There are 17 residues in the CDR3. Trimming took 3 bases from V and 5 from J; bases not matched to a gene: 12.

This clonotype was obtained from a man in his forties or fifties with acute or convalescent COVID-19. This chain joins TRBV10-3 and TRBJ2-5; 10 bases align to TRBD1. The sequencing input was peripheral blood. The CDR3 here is CAISERRDRGQRETQYF. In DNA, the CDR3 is TGTGCCATCAGTGAAAGACGGGACAGGGGCCAAAGGGAGACCCAGTACTTC.